The 10 T cell receptor beta chains reported below all come from one sample, sequenced in a study of OX40 agonist ivuxolimab in advanced cancers. Repertoires were generated with immunoSEQ multiplex PCR, while TCRdb's copy carries only in-frame clones and drops some. Among 58,000 or so clones listed, roughly nine tenths were seen once. Specimen: CD4+ or CD8+ T cells sorted from blood, collected in a trial of the OX40 agonist ivuxolimab. These receptors were collected from an adult with an advanced solid tumor such as melanoma, head and neck, liver or kidney cancer.

This sequence joins TRBV7-2 and TRBJ2-3; 10 nucleotides line up with TRBD2. J gave up 5 bases and V 5 bases, and 7 bases lay outside the gene matches. Looked up from germline, CDR1 is SGHTA and CDR2 is FQGNSA. This CDR3 contains 15 residues. The CDR3 reads CASSDTSGTVDTQYF. The CDR3 region has the DNA TGTGCCAGCAGCGATACTAGCGGGACGGTAGATACGCAGTATTTT.

This chain uses TRBV18 with TRBJ1-6; no reliable D call. The CDR3 contains 15 residues. CDR1 KGHSH and CDR2 LQKENI come from the germline V gene. V was shortened by 1 base and J by 9 bases, with 13 bases between the two germline ends. CDR3 amino acids: CASSPQVAVRSPLHF. For the CDR3, the DNA is TGTGCCAGCTCACCACAAGTAGCGGTTCGTTCACCCCTCCACTTT.

Only one count was recorded for this clone. J is TRBJ2-3 and V is TRBV27; no clear D. The V and J ends lost 6 bases and 6 bases respectively, with 13 bases between them. CDR1 and CDR2 (germline): MNHEY, SMNVEV (reference sequence). The CDR3 loop spans 13 amino acids. DNA of the CDR3: TGTGCCAGCAGCCTATTTTGGGCGGATACGCAGTATTTT. Protein: CASSLFWADTQYF.

The genes are TRBV11-1 and TRBJ2-3; TRBD2 aligns across 8 bases. CDR3 length: 17 residues. Unmatched junction bases numbered 15, after V lost 5 bases and J lost 5 bases. Germline loops: CDR1 SGHAT, CDR2 FQDESV (reference sequence). As DNA, the CDR3 is TGTGCCAGCAGCCTGTCAGGTAGCGGGACGGGCCTAGATACGCAGTATTTT. Its protein is CASSLSGSGTGLDTQYF. Variable domain in full (rest from reference TRBV11-1 and TRBJ2-3): EAEVAQSPRYKITEKSQAVAFWCDPISGHATLYWYRQILGQGPELLVQFQDESVVDDSQLPKDRFSAERLKGVDSTLKIQPAELGDSAMYLCASSLSGSGTGLDTQYFGPGTRLTVL.

The chain recombines TRBV28 with TRBJ1-4; 9 positions match TRBD1. Germline CDR1 reads MDHEN; CDR2 reads SYDVKM. The CDR3 has 15 amino acids. V dropped 5 bases and J dropped 10; count of bases not matched to a gene: 11. The CDR3 DNA reads TGTGCCAGCAGTGCCTCCGGGACAGGGTGGGGAAAACTGTTTTTT. The encoded protein is CASSASGTGWGKLFF.

This clone was detected once. The chain combines TRBV6-6 with TRBJ2-2, with 10 nucleotides matching TRBD2. The V and J ends lost 10 bases and 5 bases, in that order; junction bases with no gene match: 13. Per the germline V gene, CDR1 is MNHNY and CDR2 is SVGAGI (reference sequence). This CDR3 has 16 residues. In nucleotides, the CDR3 is TGTGCCACTAGGGCTAGCGGGAGCGGGGAGACCGGGGAGCTGTTTTTT. It yields the protein CATRASGSGETGELFF.

The rearrangement uses TRBV27 and TRBJ2-5; D not certain. The V gene lost 5 bases and the J gene lost 7 bases, with 17 bases spanning the gap. Germline V CDR1 and CDR2: MNHEY, SMNVEV (reference sequence). The CDR3 covers 14 residues. The CDR3 sequence: CASSQGLDLGTQYF. CDR3 nucleotide sequence: TGTGCCAGCAGTCAAGGTCTAGACCTCGGGACCCAGTACTTC.

The chain has TRBV30 and TRBJ2-3; D not resolved. Germline V gene data show CDR1 as GTSNPN and CDR2 as SVGIG (reference sequence). The CDR3 has 15 residues. V lost 0 bases and J 0 bases, leaving 10 bases between the germline ends. CDR3 sequence: CAWSVKSSSTDTQYF. In DNA form, the CDR3 reads TGTGCCTGGAGTGTAAAAAGTTCTAGCACAGATACGCAGTATTTT.

The count of this clone is one. V and J are TRBV7-2 and TRBJ2-7, with 7 nucleotides matching TRBD2. Germline V gene sequence: CDR1 SGHTA, CDR2 FQGNSA. The CDR3 sequence is 15 residues long. V lost 5 bases and J lost 0; bases outside the gene matches: 7. CDR3: CASSVVAGDSYEQYF. DNA for the CDR3: TGTGCCAGCAGCGTTGTGGCGGGAGACTCCTACGAGCAGTACTTC.

This clone is a singleton in its sample. This chain connects TRBV14 to TRBJ2-3; D uncertain. Germline CDR1 reads SGHDN; CDR2 reads FVKESK. The germline V and J ends were trimmed by 3 bases and 0 bases, with 13 bases remaining between them. There are 16 residues in the CDR3. The CDR3 DNA follows: TGTGCCAGCAGCCAGATGGGAACGCTAAGCACAGATACGCAGTATTTT. It codes for CASSQMGTLSTDTQYF.